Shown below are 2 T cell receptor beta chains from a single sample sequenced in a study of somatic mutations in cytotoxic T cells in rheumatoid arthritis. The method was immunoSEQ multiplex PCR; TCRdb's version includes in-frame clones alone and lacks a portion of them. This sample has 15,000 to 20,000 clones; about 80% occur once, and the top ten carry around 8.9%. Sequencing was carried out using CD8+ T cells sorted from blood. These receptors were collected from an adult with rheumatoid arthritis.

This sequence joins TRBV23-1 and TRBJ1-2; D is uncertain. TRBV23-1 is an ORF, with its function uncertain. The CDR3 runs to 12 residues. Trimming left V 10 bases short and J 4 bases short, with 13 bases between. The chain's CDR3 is CAKEPSFYGYTF. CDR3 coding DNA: TGCGCCAAAGAACCCAGCTTCTATGGCTACACCTTC.

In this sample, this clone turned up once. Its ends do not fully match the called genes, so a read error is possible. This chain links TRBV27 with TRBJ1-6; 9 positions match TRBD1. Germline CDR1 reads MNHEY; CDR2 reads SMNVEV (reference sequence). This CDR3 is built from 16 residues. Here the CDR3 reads CASKGWTGAYSSPLHF. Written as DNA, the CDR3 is TGTGCCAGTAAGGGTTGGACAGGGGCCTATAGTTCACCCCTCCACTTT.